This T cell receptor (beta chain) originates from a study of blood T cells in healthy people across ages. About the study: In model experiments, template switching was able to capture about one barcoded beta molecule for every two T cells that were present.

Turning to this clonotype: What it binds is unknown.

Primers used in a second PCR of roughly 6 to 12 cycles were a sample-barcoded 5' primer and a J-beta primer mix. TCRdb ran MiXCR on the 5' RACE reads and lists one entry per CDR3 protein. The data contain about 320,000 distinct CDR3 sequences, 25% to 30% of them singletons. General study points: Bulk PBMC profiling left naive and antigen-experienced comparisons inconclusive. One million T cells yielded diversity estimates that were considered underestimates.

V lost 2 bases, J lost 2 bases, and 10 bases lay in between. CDR1 is MDHEN, CDR2 SYDVKM, per germline. The CDR3 runs to 15 residues. Specimen: blood. The chain couples TRBV28 to TRBJ1-3; D is possibly TRBD1 (5 bases). This sequence originates from a woman aged 70-85 years in good health. CDR3: CASSLGGKAGNTIYF. Written as DNA, the CDR3 is TGTGCCAGCAGTTTAGGGGGAAAAGCTGGAAACACCATATATTTT.